This TCR beta chain comes out of a study of OX40 agonist ivuxolimab in advanced cancers. Across the whole study: Hepatocellular carcinoma, melanoma, renal cell or head and neck cancer was diagnosed in the dose-escalation patients. Study-wide results and caveats: Doses of 0.1 to 3.0 mg/kg were accompanied by clonal expansion of CD4+ and CD8+ blood T cells by week 6. Among T cells, CD8+ cells averaged more expanded clones than CD4+ cells.

As to this clone: The antigen is unknown.

Germline-derived CDR1 and CDR2 are MNHNS and SASEGT. V was clipped by 4 bases and J by 3 bases, with 10 bases between them. The CDR3 spans 14 residues. Method: immunoSEQ multiplex PCR; TCRdb's copy keeps in-frame clones and lacks some. The sample yields about 38,000 clones, roughly nine tenths seen once. The sequence came from an adult with an advanced solid tumor such as melanoma, head and neck, liver or kidney cancer. The rearrangement uses TRBV6-1 and TRBJ1-5; D is unresolved. Sample: CD4+ or CD8+ T cells sorted from blood, taken in a trial of the OX40 agonist ivuxolimab. CDR3 DNA: TGTGCCAGCAGTGTATTAGGAGACAATCAGCCCCAGCATTTT. Amino acids: CASSVLGDNQPQHF.